This T cell receptor beta chain is from a study of a mutant IDH1 vaccine in newly diagnosed glioma. Study context: Antecedent treatment encompassed radiotherapy, temozolomide, or their combination; the majority received both. General observations from the study: Immune responses induced by vaccination arose in approximately 93% of the patients.

In the case of this clone: What it recognizes is unknown.

Sequencing was performed with immunoSEQ multiplex PCR; in TCRdb, only in-frame clones are kept and a portion is missing. In the table there are about 64,000 clones, roughly 83% of which are singletons. Time point of the sample: week 11, during vaccination. The investigators gave 300 ug of mutant IDH1 20-mer peptide in each vaccine dose, together with topical imiquimod. This CDR3 is 15 amino acids long. Germline V gene lookup returns CDR1 SEHNR and CDR2 FQNEAQ (reference sequence). V lost 11 bases, J lost 6 bases, and 11 bases stayed unmatched. The sequencing here drew on PBMCs, taken from a glioma patient whose treatment included an IDH1 peptide vaccine. The sequence came from a woman between 50 and 59 years old with glioma. The rearrangement links TRBV7-9 to TRBJ2-2; 11 bases agree with TRBD1. The CDR3 region has the DNA TGTGCCGCCTTCCAGGGACAGGGGGTGTCCGGGGAGCTGTTTTTT. Its protein product is CAAFQGQGVSGELFF.